This passage covers 18 T cell receptor beta chains from one sample sequenced in a study of glioma-infiltrating T cells after dendritic cell vaccination. The method was immunoSEQ multiplex PCR; TCRdb's version includes in-frame clones alone and lacks a portion of them. The sample holds about 73,000 clones, about 80% seen once. Sequencing used blood, obtained before dendritic cell vaccination. The receptors here all came from a human donor with glioblastoma.

The chain is built from TRBV27 and TRBJ2-1; D call uncertain. Per the germline V gene, CDR1 is MNHEY and CDR2 is SMNVEV (reference sequence). Trimming left V 7 bases short and J 4 bases short, with 8 bases between. The CDR3 runs 12 residues. CDR3 region: CASTSQYNEQFF. The CDR3 region has the DNA TGTGCCAGCACCTCGCAGTACAATGAGCAGTTCTTC.

J is TRBJ2-3 and V is TRBV10-3, with 7 positions matching TRBD2. V shed 6 bases, J shed 0 bases, and the junction held 33 bases outside the gene matches. The CDR3 extends over 24 amino acids. Germline V CDR1 and CDR2: ENHRY, SYGVKD. CDR3 protein: CAIRSSGNANLGPPVRSSTDTQYF. The DNA for the CDR3 is TGTGCCATCAGATCGAGCGGGAACGCCAACCTCGGACCCCCCGTGAGGTCTAGCACAGATACGCAGTATTTT.

The table lists this clone with a count of one. V is TRBV20-1 and J is TRBJ1-2; D gene uncertain. From germline, CDR1 is DFQATT and CDR2 SNEGSKA (reference sequence). V lost 3 bases to trimming and J lost 6 bases, with 5 bases between them. There are 10 residues in the CDR3. The CDR3 nucleotides read TGCAGTGCTAGCGGGGATGGCTACACCTTC. Amino acids: CSASGDGYTF.

The chain employs TRBV5-4 and TRBJ2-7, with a possible D match to TRBD2 (5 bases). The V and J ends lost 4 bases and 0 bases respectively, with 17 bases between them. CDR3 length equals 16 residues. CDR1 is SGHNT and CDR2 is YYREEE in the germline V gene (reference sequence). This CDR3 is CASSQPGVGSSYEQYF. The CDR3 DNA sequence: TGTGCCAGCAGCCAGCCGGGTGTAGGGAGCTCCTACGAGCAGTACTTC.

The gene calls are TRBV28 and TRBJ2-7; the D is unclear. Per germline, CDR1 MDHEN and CDR2 SYDVKM. The V end lost 6 bases, the J end lost 2 bases, and 17 bases lay between the germline ends. This CDR3 is 15 amino acids long. The CDR3 DNA reads TGTGCCAGCAGGGGCACAGATTCAGAGACCTACGAGCAGTACGTC. Protein product: CASRGTDSETYEQYV.

The rearrangement uses TRBV27 and TRBJ1-5; tentatively, D is TRBD1 (6 bases). Germline CDR1 MNHEY, CDR2 SMNVEV (reference sequence). This CDR3 comprises 15 residues. V lost 2 bases, J lost 5 bases, and 13 bases lay in between. For the CDR3, the DNA is TGTGCCAGCAGTTTACACGGGACAAACCATCAGCCCCAGCATTTT. This sequence encodes CASSLHGTNHQPQHF.

The V gene is TRBV2, the J gene TRBJ2-7; weak D call: TRBD2 (6 bases). The ends were cut back, 5 bases at V and 4 bases at J, with 12 bases in the middle. This CDR3 is built from 13 residues. Per germline, CDR1 SNHLY and CDR2 FYNNEI. The CDR3 loop is CASSRELSYEQYV. The CDR3 bases are TGTGCCAGCAGTCGGGAGTTGTCGTACGAGCAGTACGTC.

The rearrangement joins TRBV5-6 to TRBJ1-2; D perhaps matches TRBD1 (5 bases). CDR1 is SGHDT, CDR2 YYEEEE, per germline. The CDR3 totals 15 residues. V lost 0 bases to trimming and J lost 4 bases, with 13 bases between them. In DNA form, the CDR3 reads TGTGCCAGCAGCTTGGCGGGGGGTCGGGGCTATGGCTACACCTTC. Translated: CASSLAGGRGYGYTF.

The V and J genes are TRBV30 and TRBJ1-4, with D perhaps matching TRBD1 (5 bases). The CDR3 extends over 12 amino acids. Trimming removed 0 bases from V and 11 bases from J, with 10 bases in between. The germline gives CDR1 GTSNPN, CDR2 SVGIG (reference sequence). The CDR3 protein is CAWSVLGTKLFF. In DNA, the CDR3 is TGTGCCTGGAGTGTACTGGGGACTAAACTGTTTTTT. The whole variable domain, filled in from reference TRBV30 and TRBJ1-4, reads SQTIHQWPATLVQPVGSPLSLECTVEGTSNPNLYWYRQAAGRGLQLLFYSVGIGQISSEVPQNLSASRPQDRQFILSSKKLLLSDSGFYLCAWSVLGTKLFFGSGTQLSVL.

J is TRBJ1-2 and V is TRBV10-3; a weak D match, TRBD1 (5 bases). Trimming stripped 3 bases from V and 2 bases from J, with 7 bases between. Germline loops: CDR1 ENHRY, CDR2 SYGVKD. The CDR3 totals 13 residues. The CDR3 protein is CAISDQGNYGYTF. CDR3 DNA sequence: TGTGCCATCAGTGACCAGGGAAACTATGGCTACACCTTC.

The chain combines TRBV5-1 with TRBJ1-1; 9 positions agree with TRBD1. This CDR3 contains 14 residues. Germline CDR1 and CDR2: SGHRS and YFSETQ. V was clipped by 1 base and J by 6 bases; unmatched bases: 4. CDR3 in DNA: TGCGCCAGCAGCTTGCGACAGGGGGACGCTGAAGCTTTCTTT. Translating gives CASSLRQGDAEAFF. Looking up the rest from reference TRBV5-1 and TRBJ1-1 gives the full variable domain: KAGVTQTPRYLIKTRGQQVTLSCSPISGHRSVSWYQQTPGQGLQFLFEYFSETQRNKGNFPGRFSGRQFSNSRSEMNVSTLELGDSALYLCASSLRQGDAEAFFGQGTRLTVV.

This rearrangement joins TRBV6-5 to TRBJ1-2; 8 bases are shared with TRBD1. The germline CDR1 and CDR2 sequences are MNHEY and SVGAGI. CDR3 length: 15 amino acids. V shed 5 bases and J 0 bases; nucleotides not matched to a gene: 5. The CDR3 region has the DNA TGTGCCAGCAGTGTGACAGGGGTGGCTAACTATGGCTACACCTTC. The encoded protein is CASSVTGVANYGYTF.

This chain links TRBV19 with TRBJ2-5; possible D gene TRBD1, 6 bases. V lost 6 bases and J 0 bases, leaving 11 bases between the germline ends. Per germline, CDR1 LNHDA and CDR2 SQIVND (reference sequence). CDR3 length equals 14 residues. CDR3: CASRTTGNQETQYF. The CDR3 nucleotides read TGTGCCAGTAGGACTACAGGGAACCAAGAGACCCAGTACTTC.

The chain couples TRBV7-8 to TRBJ1-2, with TRBD1 identical over 7 bases. Germline V CDR1 and CDR2: SGHVS, FQNEAQ. The CDR3 covers 14 residues. J gave up 2 bases and V 4 bases, and 4 bases lay outside the gene matches. CDR3 coding DNA: TGTGCCAGCAGCTCGGGACAGCGCAACTATGGCTACACCTTC. It encodes CASSSGQRNYGYTF.

V usage is TRBV6-1 and J usage is TRBJ2-5; TRBD2 might be the D (5 bases). V lost 0 bases, J lost 1 base, and 15 bases lay in between. There are 17 residues in the CDR3. CDR1 is MNHNS, CDR2 SASEGT, per germline. CDR3 nucleotide sequence: TGTGCCAGCAGTGAAGCCTACCCCTCGGAGGTCCAAGAGACCCAGTACTTC. Protein: CASSEAYPSEVQETQYF.

V is TRBV19 and J is TRBJ2-1, with a tentative D call TRBD2 (6 bases). Trimming left V 5 bases short and J 0 bases short, with 14 bases between. The CDR3 contains 16 residues. The germline V gene has CDR1 LNHDA and CDR2 SQIVND (reference sequence). CDR3 residues: CASSPPSGPSYNEQFF. CDR3 coding DNA: TGTGCCAGTAGTCCTCCAAGCGGGCCCTCCTACAATGAGCAGTTCTTC.

The rearrangement links TRBV5-1 to TRBJ2-1, with 9 bases that match TRBD2. Per the germline V gene, CDR1 is SGHRS and CDR2 is YFSETQ. The V and J ends lost 1 base and 0 bases, in that order; junction bases with no gene match: 5. This CDR3 comprises 17 residues. Here the CDR3 reads CASSLRPSGTSYNEQFF. In DNA form, the CDR3 reads TGCGCCAGCAGCTTGCGGCCTAGCGGGACCTCCTACAATGAGCAGTTCTTC.

The chain links TRBV5-4 to TRBJ1-2; maybe TRBD1 (5 bases). CDR1 is SGHNT, CDR2 YYREEE, per germline (reference sequence). Trimming removed 4 bases at V and 8 bases at J, with 18 bases between. CDR3 length: 14 residues. This chain's CDR3 is CASSTGLGGVGYTF. The CDR3 bases are TGTGCCAGCAGCACGGGCCTGGGAGGGGTAGGCTACACCTTC.